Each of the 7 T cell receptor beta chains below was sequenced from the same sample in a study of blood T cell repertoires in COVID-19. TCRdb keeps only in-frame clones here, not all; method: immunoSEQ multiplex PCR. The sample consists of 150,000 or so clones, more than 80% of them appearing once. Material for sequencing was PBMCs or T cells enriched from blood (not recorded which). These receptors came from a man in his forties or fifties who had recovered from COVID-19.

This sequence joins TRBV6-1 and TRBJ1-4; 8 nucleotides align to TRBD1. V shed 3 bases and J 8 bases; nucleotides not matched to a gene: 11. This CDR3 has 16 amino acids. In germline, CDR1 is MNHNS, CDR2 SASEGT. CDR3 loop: CASSEVSGGLREKLFF. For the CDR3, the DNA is TGTGCCAGCAGTGAGGTATCAGGGGGCTTAAGAGAAAAACTGTTTTTT.

CDR3 sequence reads: CASSSPGVHTGELFF. In nucleotides, the CDR3 is TGTGCCAGCAGTTCTCCGGGAGTTCACACCGGGGAGCTGTTTTTT. V is TRBV27 and J is TRBJ2-2; TRBD2 might be the D (6 bases). Germline-derived CDR1 and CDR2 are MNHEY and SMNVEV (reference sequence). CDR3 length: 15 residues. Between the trimmed V and J ends, which lost 4 bases and 3 bases, there was a span of 12 bases.

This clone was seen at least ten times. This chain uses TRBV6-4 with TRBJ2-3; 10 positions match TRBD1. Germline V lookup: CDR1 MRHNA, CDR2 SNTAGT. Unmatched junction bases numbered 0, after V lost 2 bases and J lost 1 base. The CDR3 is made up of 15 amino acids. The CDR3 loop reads CASSDGTGGTDTQYF. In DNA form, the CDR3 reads TGTGCCAGCAGTGACGGGACAGGGGGCACAGATACGCAGTATTTT.

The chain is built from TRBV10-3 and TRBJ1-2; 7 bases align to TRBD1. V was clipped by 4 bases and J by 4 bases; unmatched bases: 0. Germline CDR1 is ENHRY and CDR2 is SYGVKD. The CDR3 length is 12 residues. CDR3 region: CAISGQGYGYTF. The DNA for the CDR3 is TGTGCCATCAGTGGACAGGGCTATGGCTACACCTTC.

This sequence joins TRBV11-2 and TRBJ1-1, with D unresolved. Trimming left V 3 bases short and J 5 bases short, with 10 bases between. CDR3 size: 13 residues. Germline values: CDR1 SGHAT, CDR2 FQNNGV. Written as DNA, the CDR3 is TGTGCCAGCAGCTTGGTGGGGAGGACTGAAGCTTTCTTT. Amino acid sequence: CASSLVGRTEAFF.

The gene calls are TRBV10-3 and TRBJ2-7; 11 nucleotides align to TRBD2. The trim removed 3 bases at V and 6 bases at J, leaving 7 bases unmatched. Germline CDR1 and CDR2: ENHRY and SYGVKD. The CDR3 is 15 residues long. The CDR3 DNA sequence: TGTGCCATCAGTGAACGAACTAGCGGGGGTGGCGAGCAGTACTTC. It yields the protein CAISERTSGGGEQYF.

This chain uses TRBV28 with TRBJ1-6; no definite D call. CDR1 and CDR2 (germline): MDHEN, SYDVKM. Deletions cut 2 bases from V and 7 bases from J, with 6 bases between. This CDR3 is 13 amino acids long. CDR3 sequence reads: CASSLVMNSPLHF. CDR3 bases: TGTGCCAGCAGTTTAGTCATGAATTCACCCCTCCACTTT.